Each of the 10 T cell receptor beta chains below was sequenced from the same sample in a study of long-term antiretroviral therapy in people with HIV. immunoSEQ v3.0 was run at survey level. The data were produced by immunoSEQ multiplex PCR, yet TCRdb's version contains in-frame clones alone and is incomplete. Of 15,000 to 20,000 clones in the sample, about 84% were seen once. The sequenced sample was unsorted PBMCs, obtained 0.1 years before starting antiretroviral therapy. These receptors all come from a young man with HIV.

V gene TRBV6-5 combines with J gene TRBJ2-1; TRBD1 or TRBD2 may be the D gene (5 bases each). The V gene's germline CDR1 is MNHEY and CDR2 SVGAGI. This CDR3 is 14 amino acids long. Trimming took 2 bases from V and 7 from J, leaving 12 bases between them. Written as DNA, the CDR3 is TGTGCCAGCAGTTACGTAGGGGACCCAAATGAGCAGTTCTTC. It codes for CASSYVGDPNEQFF.

The V call is TRBV27, the J call TRBJ1-1; the D is unclear. The V gene lost 3 bases and the J gene lost 1 base, with 6 bases spanning the gap. Germline lookup yields CDR1 MNHEY and CDR2 SMNVEV (reference sequence). The CDR3 runs to 13 residues. The CDR3 is CASSFNPNTEAFF. CDR3 sequence (DNA): TGTGCCAGCAGTTTTAACCCGAACACTGAAGCTTTCTTT.

V gene TRBV7-9 combines with J gene TRBJ1-2, with 8 positions matching TRBD1. Trimming took 5 bases from V and 5 from J; bases not matched to a gene: 7. In germline, CDR1 is SEHNR, CDR2 FQNEAQ (reference sequence). The CDR3 extends over 14 amino acids. The CDR3 spells CASSGGQGGYGYTF. The CDR3 DNA follows: TGTGCCAGCAGCGGCGGACAGGGTGGGTATGGCTACACCTTC.

V and J are TRBV13 and TRBJ2-1; TRBD2 matches at 9 bases. V lost 6 bases to trimming and J lost 5 bases; unmatched junction nucleotides: 5. Germline CDR1 reads PRHDT; CDR2 reads FYEKMQ (reference sequence). CDR3 length: 14 residues. The CDR3 DNA reads TGTGCCAGCAGTAGCGGGAGCGGGGACAATGAGCAGTTCTTC. It codes for CASSSGSGDNEQFF.

The rearrangement joins TRBV11-2 to TRBJ2-7; possibly TRBD1 or TRBD2 for D (5 bases each). The germline gives CDR1 SGHAT, CDR2 FQNNGV. The CDR3 extends over 14 amino acids. V was shortened by 1 base and J by 3 bases, with 10 bases between the two germline ends. CDR3 region: CASSLGTLGYEQYF. DNA for the CDR3: TGTGCCAGCAGCTTAGGGACACTAGGCTACGAGCAGTACTTC.

This clone turned up a few times. The chain recombines TRBV30 with TRBJ1-5; D not resolved. Germline assignment: CDR1 GTSNPN and CDR2 SVGIG (reference sequence). With 5 bases removed from V and 0 bases from J, the gap between germline ends came to 8 bases. The CDR3 has 13 amino acids. The CDR3 DNA is TGTGCCTGGGGACCTGATAGCAATCAGCCCCAGCATTTT. It yields the protein CAWGPDSNQPQHF.

The V and J genes are TRBV28 and TRBJ1-3; D gene uncertain. V lost 8 bases and J 4 bases, leaving 12 bases between the germline ends. The CDR3 runs to 13 residues. Germline V gene data show CDR1 as MDHEN and CDR2 as SYDVKM. The DNA of the CDR3 is TGTGCCAGCGGCCGCAACCCAGGAAACACCATATATTTT. It translates to CASGRNPGNTIYF.

This clone appeared once. The chain has TRBV5-4 and TRBJ1-2, with unresolved D. The CDR3 sequence is 13 residues long. CDR1 is SGHNT and CDR2 is YYREEE in the germline V gene (reference sequence). The ends were cut back, 1 base at V and 2 bases at J, with 6 bases in the middle. The CDR3, as DNA: TGTGCCAGCAGCTTGAACACGAACTATGGCTACACCTTC. This gives the protein CASSLNTNYGYTF. Complete variable domain (other parts from reference TRBV5-4 and TRBJ1-2): ETGVTQSPTHLIKTRGQQVTLRCSSQSGHNTVSWYQQALGQGPQFIFQYYREEENGRGNFPPRFSGLQFPNYSSELNVNALELDDSALYLCASSLNTNYGYTFGSGTRLTVV.

The rearrangement joins TRBV6-5 to TRBJ1-2; D not resolved. V lost 0 bases, J lost 3 bases, and 14 bases lay in between. Germline V CDR1 and CDR2: MNHEY, SVGAGI. The CDR3 extends over 16 amino acids. The DNA of the CDR3 is TGTGCCAGCAGTTACTCTTTTGGGGAGAGATACTATGGCTACACCTTC. Translating gives CASSYSFGERYYGYTF.

The chain carries TRBV6-6 and TRBJ2-3, with 8 bases lining up with TRBD1. The CDR3 contains 15 residues. Germline lookup yields CDR1 MNHNY and CDR2 SVGAGI (reference sequence). The junction had 7 bases not matched to a gene; V was cut back by 6 bases and J by 2 bases. CDR3 sequence (DNA): TGTGCCAGCAGCGGACAGGGAAGATACACAGATACGCAGTATTTT. This codes for CASSGQGRYTDTQYF.